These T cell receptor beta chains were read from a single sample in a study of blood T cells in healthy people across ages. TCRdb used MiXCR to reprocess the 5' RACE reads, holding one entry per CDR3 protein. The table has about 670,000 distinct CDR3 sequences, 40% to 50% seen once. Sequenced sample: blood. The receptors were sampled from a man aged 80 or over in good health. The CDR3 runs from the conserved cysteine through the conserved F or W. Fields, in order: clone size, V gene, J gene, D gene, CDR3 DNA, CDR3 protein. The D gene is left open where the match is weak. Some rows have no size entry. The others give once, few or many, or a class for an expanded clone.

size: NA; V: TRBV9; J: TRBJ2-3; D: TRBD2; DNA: TGTGCCAGCAGCGTAAGTTGGCGGGAGCTTTACACAGATACGCAGTATTTT; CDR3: CASSVSWRELYTDTQYF
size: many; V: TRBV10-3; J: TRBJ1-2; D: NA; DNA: TGTGCCATCAGCCCAACAGGGTTTGGAGGCTACACCTTC; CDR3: CAISPTGFGGYTF
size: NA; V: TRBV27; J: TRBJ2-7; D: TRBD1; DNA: TGTGCCAGCAGTTTAGGGGCCAGGGGGATCTACGAGCAGTACTTC; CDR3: CASSLGARGIYEQYF
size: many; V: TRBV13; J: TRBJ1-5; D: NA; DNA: TGTGCCAGCAGCCGCGGGAGGAACAATCAGCCCCAGCATTTT; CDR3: CASSRGRNNQPQHF
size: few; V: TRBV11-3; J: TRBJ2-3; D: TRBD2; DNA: TGTGCCAGCAGCTTAGATAGGCTAGCGGGGACCACAGATACGCAGTATTTT; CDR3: CASSLDRLAGTTDTQYF
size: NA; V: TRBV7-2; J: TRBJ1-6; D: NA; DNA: TGTGCCAGCAGCTTAGCTTCGGCAGTTAATTCACCCCTCCACTTT; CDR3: CASSLASAVNSPLHF
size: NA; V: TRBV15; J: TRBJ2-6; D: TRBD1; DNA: TGTGCCACCAGCAGAGATTGGTGGGGAACAGGGGGTACTGGGGCCAACGTCCTGACTTTC; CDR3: CATSRDWWGTGGTGANVLTF
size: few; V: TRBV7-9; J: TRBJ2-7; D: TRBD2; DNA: TGTGCCAGCAGCCGCCCGGGACTAGCGGACTACGAGCAGTACTTC; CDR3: CASSRPGLADYEQYF
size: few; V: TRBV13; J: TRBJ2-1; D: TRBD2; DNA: TGTGCCAGCAGCTTCCCGGGACTAGCTTTCAATGAGCAGTTCTTC; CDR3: CASSFPGLAFNEQFF
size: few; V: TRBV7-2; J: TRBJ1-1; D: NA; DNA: TGTGCCAGCAGCTTAGTCCTGTTGAACACTGAAGCTTTCTTT; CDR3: CASSLVLLNTEAFF
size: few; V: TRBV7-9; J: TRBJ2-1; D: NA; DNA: TGTGCCAGCAGTCCGGGTGGGGGGATCAACGAGCAGTTCTTC; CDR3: CASSPGGGINEQFF
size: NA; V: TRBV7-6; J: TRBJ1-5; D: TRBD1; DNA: TGTGCCAGCAGCTCATCGACAGGGCCCTTCAATCAGCCCCAGCATTTT; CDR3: CASSSSTGPFNQPQHF
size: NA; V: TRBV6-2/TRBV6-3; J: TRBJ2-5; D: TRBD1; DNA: TGTGCCAGCAGAAACAGGGGGCTTCTCACAGAGACCCAGTACTTC; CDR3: CASRNRGLLTETQYF
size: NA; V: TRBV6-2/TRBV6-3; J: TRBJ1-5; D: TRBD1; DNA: TGTGCCAGCAGTTACAGCGACAGGGTCAATCAGCCCCAGCATTTT; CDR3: CASSYSDRVNQPQHF
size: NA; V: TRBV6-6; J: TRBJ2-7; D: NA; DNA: TGTGCCAGTAGTGACATACAGTCTCGCTACGAGCAGTACTTC; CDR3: CASSDIQSRYEQYF
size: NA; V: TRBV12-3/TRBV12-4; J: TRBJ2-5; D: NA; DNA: TGTGCCAGCAGTTTTACGTCAGGGAAGGAGACCCAGTACTTC; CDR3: CASSFTSGKETQYF
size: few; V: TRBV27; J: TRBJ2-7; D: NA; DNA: TGTGCCACCCGTGGCAGGCCGACCTACGAGCAGTACTTC; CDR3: CATRGRPTYEQYF
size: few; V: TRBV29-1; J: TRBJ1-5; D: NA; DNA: TGCAGCGTTGGGGAGGGAAATCAGCCCCAGCATTTT; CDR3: CSVGEGNQPQHF
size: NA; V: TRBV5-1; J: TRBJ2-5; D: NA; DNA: TGCGCCAGCAGTCCGGGCTTACGGGAGAACGGAGAGACCCAGTACTTC; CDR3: CASSPGLRENGETQYF